This is a list of T cell receptor beta chains from one sample in a study of CD8 T cells in ankylosing spondylitis. TCRdb redid the calling of the 5' RACE reads with MiXCR, one entry per CDR3 protein. This table holds 200,000 to 250,000 distinct CDR3 sequences, approximately 24% found once. Sequenced: blood, either unsorted or a sorted T cell fraction (not recorded which). The source of these receptors is a male donor with ankylosing spondylitis or in good health (not recorded which). Both conserved end residues are part of each CDR3. D genes are given only for firm matches. Expanded clones are given a class, and other clones once, few, many or no size at all.

TRBV11-2	-	TRBD1	TRBJ2-1	TGTGCCAGCAGCTTAGTGGCAGGGGGAGATGAGCAGTTCTTC	CASSLVAGGDEQFF
TRBV20-1	-	-	TRBJ2-1	TGCAGTGCTAACACTCCCTTGGGGTGGGACAATGAGCAGTTCTTC	CSANTPLGWDNEQFF
TRBV20-1	few	TRBD1	TRBJ1-2	TGCAGTGCTAGAGGGGGACAGGAGGCTTATGGCTACACCTTC	CSARGGQEAYGYTF
TRBV20-1	few	-	TRBJ2-7	TGCAGTGCTAGAGTCGCTGGGAAGGGCACCTACGAGCAGTACTTC	CSARVAGKGTYEQYF
TRBV5-1	many	-	TRBJ2-7	TGCGCCAGCAGCTTGCTCAGCTCCTACGAGCAGTACTTC	CASSLLSSYEQYF
TRBV11-3	-	-	TRBJ2-2	TGTGCCAGCAGTAGAGACGGGAACACCGGGGAGCTGTTTTTT	CASSRDGNTGELFF
TRBV12-3/TRBV12-4	few	TRBD2	TRBJ2-7	TGTGCCAGCAGGCCGGGGACTAGCGCCTCCTACGAGCAGTACTTC	CASRPGTSASYEQYF
TRBV20-1	-	-	TRBJ1-5	TGCAGTGCTAGAGATATGAGGGAATCAAAGCCCCAGCATTTT	CSARDMRESKPQHF
TRBV15	-	TRBD2	TRBJ2-1	TGTGCCACCAGCAGAAGCGGGAGCCCCTACAATGAGCAGTTCTTC	CATSRSGSPYNEQFF
TRBV10-2	many	TRBD2	TRBJ2-4	TGCGCCAGTGCGACGGGGACTAGCGACAAAAACATTCAGTACTTC	CASATGTSDKNIQYF
TRBV14	many	TRBD2	TRBJ2-1	TGTGCCAGCAGACCCACACTAGCGGAATTCAACAATGAGCAGTTCTTC	CASRPTLAEFNNEQFF
TRBV4-1	many	TRBD1	TRBJ1-2	TGCGCCAGCACTCTAACATTCCGGGACAGGGAAATCTATGGCTACACCTTC	CASTLTFRDREIYGYTF
TRBV5-1	few	TRBD2	TRBJ2-5	TGCGCCAGCAGTCTTGATGGACTAGCGCGTCAAGAGACCCAGTACTTC	CASSLDGLARQETQYF
TRBV21-1	many	-	TRBJ2-6	TGTGCCAGCAGGGGGGTTGGGGCCAACGTCCTGACTTTC	CASRGVGANVLTF
TRBV7-9	many	TRBD2	TRBJ2-1	TGTGCCAGCAGCTTAGTCAGCGGGAGGGTCAATGAGCAGTTCTTC	CASSLVSGRVNEQFF
TRBV19	-	TRBD1	TRBJ2-5	TGTGCCAGTAGTTTACACAGGGGCCAAGAGACCCAGTACTTC	CASSLHRGQETQYF
TRBV7-2	many	TRBD1	TRBJ2-5	TGTGCCAGCAACCAAGGGGGCGCCGAGACCCAGTACTTC	CASNQGGAETQYF
TRBV20-1	-	-	TRBJ1-5	TGCAGTGCTAGAGTAGGGGTTGGGCAGCCCCAGCATTTT	CSARVGVGQPQHF
TRBV10-1	-	TRBD1	TRBJ2-1	TGCGCCAGCAGTGAACAGGGGATCTCCTACAATGAGCAGTTCTTC	CASSEQGISYNEQFF
TRBV5-1	-	-	TRBJ1-1	TGCGCCAGCAGCTTGGGACAGCGTACGAACACTGAAGCTTTCTTT	CASSLGQRTNTEAFF
TRBV20-1	many	TRBD1	TRBJ2-3	TGCAGTGCTAGTATGGGACAGGGGTCAGATACGCAGTATTTT	CSASMGQGSDTQYF
TRBV15	-	-	TRBJ2-5	TGTGCCACCAGCACAATTACCGGTCGGGAGACCCAGTACTTC	CATSTITGRETQYF
TRBV3-1	many	TRBD1	TRBJ2-5	TGTGCCAGCAGCCTAAGAAGGGACAGAGGAGAGACCCAGTACTTC	CASSLRRDRGETQYF
TRBV12-3/TRBV12-4	-	-	TRBJ2-1	TGTGCCAGCAGGGGGACATTGCCCTACAATGAGCAGTTCTTC	CASRGTLPYNEQFF
TRBV6-4	few	-	TRBJ1-1	TGTGCCAGCAGTGGCAGGAGGGGGACTGAAGCTTTCTTT	CASSGRRGTEAFF
TRBV12-3/TRBV12-4	-	-	TRBJ1-2	TGTGCCAGCAGTTCTACAACGGTGGGCGATGGCTACACCTTC	CASSSTTVGDGYTF
TRBV20-1	many	-	TRBJ1-5	TGCAGTGCTAGACGACAAGGTCGGGAAATGGGCTCGATGAGGCCCCAGCATTTT	CSARRQGREMGSMRPQHF
TRBV12-3/TRBV12-4	many	-	TRBJ2-5	TGTGCCAGCAGCCGGACCCTTTGGGGAGAGACCCAGTACTTC	CASSRTLWGETQYF
TRBV5-6	-	-	TRBJ2-1	TGTGCCAGCAGCTTAACGACAGCCTACAATGAGCAGTTCTTC	CASSLTTAYNEQFF
TRBV7-9	-	-	TRBJ1-2	TGTGCCAGCAGCTTCGATATCGGTGTCTATGGCTACACCTTC	CASSFDIGVYGYTF
TRBV11-3	-	TRBD2	TRBJ2-2	TGTGCCAGCAGCTTATCAGCGGGAGGGCTCACCGGGGAGCTGTTTTTT	CASSLSAGGLTGELFF
TRBV6-5	-	TRBD2	TRBJ2-7	TGTGCCAGCAGTTACGGTACTAGCGGTCGTTCCTACGAGCAGTACTTC	CASSYGTSGRSYEQYF
TRBV11-1	many	-	TRBJ2-7	TGTGCCAGCAGCACCCGTGGGGGCTACGAGCAGTACTTC	CASSTRGGYEQYF
TRBV7-9	-	-	TRBJ1-1	TGTGCCAGCAGCTTACAAACCCTGAACACTGAAGCTTTCTTT	CASSLQTLNTEAFF
TRBV5-1	-	-	TRBJ1-1	TGCGCCAGCAGCTTGACCGCCTCCACGGACACTGAAGCTTTCTTT	CASSLTASTDTEAFF
TRBV10-3	few	TRBD1	TRBJ1-2	TGTGCCATCAAGGACAGGGGGACCTCGGACTATGGCTACACCTTC	CAIKDRGTSDYGYTF
TRBV6-1	-	-	TRBJ2-1	TGTGCCAGCAGAGCGGGCTCAGACATCCATGAGCAGTTCTTC	CASRAGSDIHEQFF
TRBV12-3/TRBV12-4	-	-	TRBJ2-5	TGTGCCAGCAGTGCCAGGGGGACCCAGTACTTC	CASSARGTQYF
TRBV11-2	many	TRBD2	TRBJ2-7	TGTGCCAGCAGCCCCTCATGGGGAGGGCGGAACTCCTACGAGCAGTACTTC	CASSPSWGGRNSYEQYF
TRBV27	-	TRBD2	TRBJ2-1	TGTGCCAGCCTTCCCACTAGCGGGAAGGGGGATGAGCAGTTCTTC	CASLPTSGKGDEQFF
TRBV7-9	few	-	TRBJ1-1	TGTGCCAGCAGCTTATTAAGTACTGAAGCTTTCTTT	CASSLLSTEAFF
TRBV12-3/TRBV12-4	many	TRBD2	TRBJ2-2	TGTGCCAGCAGTCCTAGGACTAGCGGGAGGCCCGGGGAGCTGTTTTTT	CASSPRTSGRPGELFF
TRBV12-3/TRBV12-4	-	-	TRBJ2-5	TGTGCCAGCAGTTCCCGTGGGGGGTCGGAGACCCAGTACTTC	CASSSRGGSETQYF
TRBV10-3	-	-	TRBJ2-2	TGTGCCACGAACTCGAGGGAGGAGCTGTTTTTT	CATNSREELFF
TRBV7-2	few	-	TRBJ2-3	TGTGCCAGCAGCTTACGGAGAGATACGCAGTATTTT	CASSLRRDTQYF